These T cell receptor beta chains were read from a single sample in a study of T cell changes during pregnancy in multiple sclerosis. Profiling relied on immunoSEQ multiplex PCR, and the TCRdb table lists in-frame clones only, not all of them. The sample includes approximately 85,000 clones, 94% of them seen just once. Source: peripheral blood, taken in the third trimester of pregnancy. The receptors originated from a female donor with multiple sclerosis, enrolled in a pregnancy study. CDR3s include the opening cysteine and the closing phenylalanine or tryptophan. Fields, in order: clone size, V gene, J gene, D gene, CDR3 protein, CDR3 DNA. A D gene is named only where the DNA matches it firmly. The size of a clone is reported for some rows only, either as once, few or many, or as a class for expanded clones.

.	TRBV19	TRBJ2-7	TRBD2	CASSSGDVGEQYF	TGTGCCTCCTCTAGCGGGGATGTTGGCGAGCAGTACTTC
.	TRBV11-2	TRBJ2-7	TRBD2	CASSSGGEGPDDEQYF	TGTGCCAGCAGTTCGGGCGGGGAGGGCCCCGACGACGAGCAGTACTTC
.	TRBV5-6	TRBJ2-3	.	CASSHSRDKTDTQYF	TGTGCCAGCAGCCATAGCAGGGATAAAACAGATACGCAGTATTTT
once	TRBV18	TRBJ2-3	.	CASSPSDTQYF	TGTGCCAGCTCACCCTCAGATACGCAGTATTTT
.	TRBV7-2	TRBJ1-5	TRBD1	CASSLYGTGGGQPQHF	TGTGCCAGCAGCTTATACGGGACAGGGGGTGGTCAGCCCCAGCATTTT
.	TRBV27	TRBJ1-5	.	CASSLSGGANQPQHF	TGTGCCAGCAGTTTATCGGGGGGGGCAAATCAGCCCCAGCATTTT
.	TRBV30	TRBJ1-2	.	CAWSDDRNYGYTF	TGTGCCTGGAGCGACGACAGAAACTATGGCTACACCTTC
.	TRBV7-9	TRBJ2-5	.	CASSLDELETQYF	TGTGCCAGCAGCTTAGATGAGCTTGAGACCCAGTACTTC
.	TRBV29-1	TRBJ1-2	TRBD1	CSALYGTGGYTF	TGCAGCGCGTTGTATGGGACAGGGGGCTACACCTTC
once	TRBV6-6	TRBJ2-2	.	CASSRSGTGELFF	TGTGCCAGCAGCCGCTCAGGGACCGGGGAGCTGTTTTTT
.	TRBV6-5	TRBJ2-3	.	CASSYSGPDTQYF	TGTGCCAGCAGTTACTCTGGCCCAGATACGCAGTATTTT
.	TRBV13	TRBJ1-2	TRBD1	CASSVQGGDYGYTF	TGTGCCAGCAGCGTACAGGGGGGGGACTATGGCTACACCTTC
.	TRBV6-5	TRBJ1-5	.	CASSPGPRGNQPQHF	TGTGCCAGCAGCCCAGGGCCCAGGGGCAATCAGCCCCAGCATTTT
.	TRBV5-1	TRBJ1-3	.	CASSLVGQPAGNTIYF	TGCGCCAGCAGCTTGGTTGGACAGCCGGCTGGAAACACCATATATTTT
.	TRBV6-7	TRBJ2-7	TRBD2	CASRFSSGGASPNEQYF	TGTGCCAGCAGGTTTTCTAGCGGGGGGGCCTCTCCCAACGAGCAGTACTTC
.	TRBV29-1	TRBJ1-2	.	CSVEDRTDYGYTF	TGCAGCGTTGAAGATCGAACTGATTATGGCTACACCTTC
.	TRBV9	TRBJ1-1	.	CASSVGIALMNTEAFF	TGTGCCAGCAGCGTAGGAATAGCTCTAATGAACACTGAAGCTTTCTTT
.	TRBV27	TRBJ1-6	TRBD1	CASSPHRGNSPLHF	TGTGCCAGCAGTCCCCACAGGGGAAATTCACCCCTCCACTTT
once	TRBV7-8	TRBJ2-7	TRBD1	CASMPPSGGASYEQYF	TGTGCCAGCATGCCCCCATCAGGGGGCGCTTCCTACGAGCAGTACTTC
.	TRBV4-1	TRBJ1-1	TRBD1	CASSQDVGRGYMNTEAFF	TGCGCCAGCAGCCAAGACGTGGGCAGGGGGTACATGAACACTGAAGCTTTCTTT
.	TRBV7-9	TRBJ2-7	TRBD1	CASSTPGQGYEQYF	TGTGCCAGCAGCACTCCGGGACAGGGCTACGAGCAGTACTTC
.	TRBV2	TRBJ2-1	TRBD2	CASKRGDYNEQFF	TGTGCCAGCAAGCGGGGGGATTACAATGAGCAGTTCTTC
.	TRBV29-1	TRBJ2-7	TRBD1	CSVWLGQGNYEQYF	TGCAGCGTGTGGCTCGGACAGGGGAACTACGAGCAGTACTTC
.	TRBV6-5	TRBJ1-1	.	CASSYLNSDTEAFF	TGTGCCAGCAGTTACCTTAACTCCGACACTGAAGCTTTCTTT
.	TRBV19	TRBJ1-6	.	CASSEGNSPLHF	TGTGCCAGTAGTGAGGGTAATTCACCCCTCCACTTT
.	TRBV2	TRBJ2-7	TRBD1	CASSGEGAKASEQYF	TGTGCCAGCAGTGGTGAGGGGGCAAAAGCAAGCGAGCAGTACTTC
.	TRBV10-2	TRBJ1-1	TRBD1	CASSVDRGGEAFF	TGCGCCAGCAGCGTCGACAGGGGGGGTGAAGCTTTCTTT
.	TRBV19	TRBJ1-1	.	CASSPGVTEAFF	TGTGCCAGTAGTCCGGGGGTGACTGAAGCTTTCTTT
.	TRBV5-4	TRBJ2-3	.	CAIVYTDTQYF	TGTGCCATCGTTTACACAGATACGCAGTATTTT
.	TRBV13	TRBJ2-7	TRBD1	CASSSRRQGSVGQYF	TGTGCCAGCAGCTCAAGGCGACAGGGCTCGGTTGGGCAGTACTTC
.	TRBV10-3	TRBJ2-4	.	CAISQQGSAKNIQYF	TGTGCCATCAGCCAACAGGGCTCGGCCAAAAACATTCAGTACTTC
.	TRBV5-4	TRBJ2-5	TRBD1	CASSQDRVMETQYF	TGTGCCAGCAGTCAGGACAGGGTTATGGAGACCCAGTACTTC
.	TRBV6-5	TRBJ2-7	TRBD1	CASSYLGTGAYEQYF	TGTGCCAGCAGTTACTTGGGGACAGGGGCCTACGAGCAGTACTTC
.	TRBV7-3	TRBJ2-2	TRBD1	CASSYRGVGGELFF	TGTGCCAGCAGCTACAGGGGTGTTGGCGGGGAGCTGTTTTTT
.	TRBV11-2	TRBJ2-5	.	CASSLLLRVGAEKETQYF	TGTGCCAGCAGCTTACTACTCCGGGTGGGGGCGGAAAAAGAGACCCAGTACTTC
.	TRBV4-1	TRBJ2-1	TRBD1	CASSQDRGGYNEQFF	TGCGCCAGCAGCCAGGACAGGGGAGGCTACAATGAGCAGTTCTTC
.	TRBV9	TRBJ1-1	.	CASSVASGEAAFF	TGTGCCAGCAGCGTAGCTTCAGGGGAAGCAGCTTTCTTT
.	TRBV6-4	TRBJ2-7	TRBD1	CASSPSKGRGPLTSSYEQYF	TGTGCCAGCAGCCCGAGCAAGGGCAGGGGGCCGTTGACGAGCTCCTACGAGCAGTACTTC
.	TRBV29-1	TRBJ2-1	TRBD2	CSGGGSSYNEQFF	TGCAGCGGCGGGGGTTCTTCCTACAATGAGCAGTTCTTC
.	TRBV28	TRBJ2-2	TRBD2	CASSSRGGLAANTGELFF	TGTGCCAGCAGTTCCCGGGGGGGACTAGCCGCGAACACCGGGGAGCTGTTTTTT
.	TRBV5-5	TRBJ1-2	.	CASSLVSGGAEGYTF	TGTGCCAGCAGCTTGGTTTCCGGCGGGGCAGAGGGCTACACCTTC
.	TRBV5-6	TRBJ1-3	TRBD1	CASRLGQGSSAIYF	TGTGCCAGCAGGCTGGGACAGGGGTCTTCGGCCATATATTTT
.	TRBV19	TRBJ1-2	.	CASRNDYNYGYTF	TGTGCCAGTAGAAACGACTATAACTATGGCTACACCTTC
.	TRBV9	TRBJ1-2	.	CASSDGLDRYGYTF	TGTGCCAGCAGCGATGGGCTTGACAGATATGGCTACACCTTC
.	TRBV9	TRBJ2-2	TRBD1	CASSEGTGWAGELFF	TGTGCCAGCAGCGAGGGGACAGGGTGGGCCGGGGAGCTGTTTTTT
.	TRBV7-8	TRBJ2-3	TRBD2	CASSPERLAGKRFTDTQYF	TGTGCCAGCAGCCCGGAAAGACTAGCGGGAAAACGATTCACAGATACGCAGTATTTT